This TCR beta chain came from a study of CD8 T cells in Susac syndrome. CDR3 length equals 14 residues. CDR1 SGHDT and CDR2 YYEEEE come from the germline V gene. V was pared by 3 bases and J by 4 bases, with 4 bases of the junction left unmatched. It was with random hexamers that 0.5 to 1 ug RNA was reverse transcribed. TCRdb reanalysed the immunoSEQ multiplex PCR reads using MiXCR and keeps one entry per CDR3 protein. The sample consists of approximately 200,000 distinct CDR3 sequences, around 90% of them appearing once. This clonotype has a handful of counts. The sequencing sample was made of CD8+ T cells from PBMCs. The V and J genes are TRBV5-6 and TRBJ1-1; TRBD1 aligns across 9 bases. The TCR originated in a human donor with multiple sclerosis. CDR3 bases: TGTGCCAGCAGCTCTGGACAGGGGAGCACTGAAGCTTTCTTT. Protein: CASSSGQGSTEAFF.